A single sample is the source of the 10 T cell receptor beta chains below, sequenced in a study of cytomegalovirus exposure and HLA in healthy donors (dated by TCRdb to 2017 to 2019). Receptor amplification or capture employed the immunoSEQ multiplex PCR assay. The multiplex PCR relied on a mix of 60 forward primers for TCR Vbeta segments and 13 reverse primers for TCR Jbeta segments. The clones in this table, taken by TCRdb from immuneACCESS, are in-frame only. Not every clone is retained; where verified, under half of the shortfall comes from an unresolved V gene, and the cause of the rest is unknown. The sample data list around 70,000 clones, and around 75% of these were observed just once. The ten top clones hold around 12% of the sample. The source material was PBMCs. All receptors come from a man between 65 and 85 years old in good health and CMV-seronegative.

The chain is built from TRBV6-1 and TRBJ1-1; D ambiguous. CDR1 and CDR2 (germline): MNHNS, SASEGT. The CDR3 covers 13 residues. With 5 bases removed from V and 3 bases from J, the gap between germline ends came to 10 bases. The CDR3 loop is CASSFISDTEAFF. CDR3 DNA: TGTGCCAGCAGTTTTATCTCGGACACTGAAGCTTTCTTT.

The chain's CDR3 is CASSSSTGVEQYF. DNA for the CDR3: TGTGCCAGCTCATCCTCGACAGGGGTCGAGCAGTACTTC. The chain employs TRBV18 and TRBJ2-7; 8 positions match TRBD1. With V trimmed by 5 bases and J by 6 bases, 6 bases remained unmatched. This CDR3 has 13 residues. The V gene's germline CDR1 is KGHSH and CDR2 LQKENI.

V gene TRBV10-2 combines with J gene TRBJ2-7; 11 bases map to TRBD2. Per the germline V gene, CDR1 is WSHSY and CDR2 is SAAADI. J gave up 1 base and V 5 bases, and 1 base lay outside the gene matches. CDR3 length: 14 amino acids. The DNA for the CDR3 is TGCGCCAGCAGTCGACTAGCGGGATCCTACGAGCAGTACTTC. It is translated as CASSRLAGSYEQYF.

This clone was observed a single time. The rearrangement uses TRBV30 and TRBJ2-5; 11 bases match TRBD2. J gave up 2 bases and V 0 bases, and 5 bases lay outside the gene matches. Germline V lookup: CDR1 GTSNPN, CDR2 SVGIG (reference sequence). CDR3 length equals 16 residues. CDR3 sequence reads: CAWSVSTSGKQETQYF. The CDR3 DNA reads as TGTGCCTGGAGTGTATCGACTAGCGGGAAACAAGAGACCCAGTACTTC. Drawing the rest from reference TRBV30 and TRBJ2-5, the complete variable domain is SQTIHQWPATLVQPVGSPLSLECTVEGTSNPNLYWYRQAAGRGLQLLFYSVGIGQISSEVPQNLSASRPQDRQFILSSKKLLLSDSGFYLCAWSVSTSGKQETQYFGPGTRLLVL.

This clone was found once. The same CDR3 can be traced to other DNA sequences in this sample. The chain couples TRBV14 to TRBJ1-1; no reliable D call. This CDR3 is built from 13 residues. Trimming pared 4 bases from V and 0 bases from J, leaving 6 bases between. Germline-derived CDR1 and CDR2 are SGHDN and FVKESK. This CDR3 reads CASSPGVNTEAFF. The CDR3 DNA reads as TGTGCCAGCAGCCCGGGTGTGAACACTGAAGCTTTCTTT.

The chain joins TRBV7-9 to TRBJ1-1; D might be TRBD1 (6 bases). The germline CDR1 and CDR2 sequences are SEHNR and FQNEAQ (reference sequence). CDR3 length: 13 amino acids. Trimming left V 0 bases short and J 8 bases short, with 10 bases between. The CDR3 protein is CASSLATQGEAFF. In DNA, the CDR3 is TGTGCCAGCAGCTTAGCGACACAGGGAGAAGCTTTCTTT.

This chain uses TRBV18 with TRBJ2-5; 9 bases map to TRBD1. The germline V gene has CDR1 KGHSH and CDR2 LQKENI. This CDR3 spans 17 amino acids. The J segment lost 1 base and the V segment lost 3 bases, leaving 9 bases of the junction unmatched. The CDR3 is CASSPTDRGGIQETQYF. CDR3 nucleotides: TGTGCCAGCTCACCTACGGACAGGGGCGGAATCCAAGAGACCCAGTACTTC.

This clone was seen a handful of times. This rearrangement joins TRBV7-2 to TRBJ1-5, with D possibly being TRBD1 (5 bases). The CDR3 runs to 15 residues. V lost 5 bases and J 6 bases, leaving 17 bases between the germline ends. Germline V gene data show CDR1 as SGHTA and CDR2 as FQGNSA. The CDR3 sequence is CASSPGGGMRQPQHF. The CDR3 nucleotides are TGTGCCAGCAGCCCCGGGGGTGGGATGCGTCAGCCCCAGCATTTT.

The CDR3 spells CASSMDRGFTYEQYF. The DNA for the CDR3 is TGTGCCAGCAGCATGGACAGGGGATTTACCTACGAGCAGTACTTC. The V call is TRBV12-1, the J call TRBJ2-7; the D segment call TRBD1 is taken from the table without a DNA check. TRBV12-1 is given as a pseudogene. The CDR3 length is 15 residues.

This clone was seen only once. The rearrangement uses TRBV5-1 and TRBJ1-3, with D maybe TRBD1 (5 bases). Trimming took 4 bases from V and 0 from J, leaving 14 bases between them. Germline V CDR1 and CDR2: SGHRS, YFSETQ. CDR3 length equals 16 residues. CDR3 sequence (DNA): TGCGCCAGCAGCCCATTACAGGCGAGCTCTGGAAACACCATATATTTT. Protein product: CASSPLQASSGNTIYF.